Shown below are 31 T cell receptor beta chains from a single sample sequenced in a study of vaccination and CD4 T cells after COVID-19. An Oncomine TCR Beta short-read assay was used to sequence the DNA from cultured CD4+ T cells. MiXCR, run by TCRdb on the PCR reads, gives a single entry per CDR3 protein. The sample has more than 25,000 distinct CDR3 sequences; roughly 38% are singletons. For these TCRs, the target antigens are not known. The time point was: late sampling 161 to 241 days after vaccination in a few convalescent patients. Treatment meaning: roughly ten-day PBMC culture with coronavirus spike peptide pools or control peptides (ViraFEST assay). Sample: CD4+ T cells from blood, cultured in vitro, taken about 7 months after SARS-CoV-2 vaccination. The receptors were sampled from a human donor who had recovered from COVID-19.

V usage is TRBV27 and J usage is TRBJ2-2; unclear D gene. Trimming took off 6 bases at V and 7 bases at J, with 18 bases between the two ends. The germline gives CDR1 MNHEY, CDR2 SMNVEV (reference sequence). This CDR3 contains 15 residues. The chain's CDR3 is CASRGYRGKNGELFF. CDR3 bases: TGTGCCAGCAGGGGGTATCGTGGGAAGAACGGGGAGCTGTTTTTT.

The chain is built from TRBV5-6 and TRBJ2-1; possible D gene TRBD2, 6 bases. This CDR3 comprises 15 residues. From germline, CDR1 is SGHDT and CDR2 YYEEEE. Trimming stripped 4 bases from V and 9 bases from J, with 20 bases between. Here the CDR3 reads CASSPSRTSPSEQFF. The CDR3 coding sequence is TGTGCCAGCAGCCCCAGCCGAACTAGCCCCAGTGAGCAGTTCTTC.

The chain employs TRBV7-2 and TRBJ2-7; 14 bases line up with TRBD2. After removal of 5 bases from V and 1 base from J, the junction contained 7 bases not matched to a gene. The germline CDR1 and CDR2 sequences are SGHTA and FQGNSA. The CDR3 covers 17 residues. The CDR3 DNA follows: TGTGCCAGCAGCCAGACTAGCGGGAGGGCCCAGTCCTACGAGCAGTACTTC. Protein sequence: CASSQTSGRAQSYEQYF.

This clonotype has more than one count but fewer than ten. This chain joins TRBV27 and TRBJ2-7, with 10 nucleotides matching TRBD2. CDR1 is MNHEY, CDR2 SMNVEV, per germline (reference sequence). The CDR3 is made up of 13 amino acids. V trimming: 6 bases; J trimming: 4 bases; junction bases outside the gene matches: 3. This chain's CDR3 is CASRLAGAYEQYF. The CDR3 DNA reads TGTGCCAGCAGGCTAGCGGGAGCTTACGAGCAGTACTTC.

This clonotype was observed a handful of times. The chain joins TRBV20-1 to TRBJ2-1, with D uncertain. CDR3 length: 12 amino acids. Trimming shortened V by 5 bases and J by 6 bases, and 11 bases separated the two germline ends. Germline assignment: CDR1 DFQATT and CDR2 SNEGSKA (reference sequence). The chain's CDR3 is CSAWNQFNEQFF. The DNA of the CDR3 is TGCAGTGCTTGGAATCAATTCAATGAGCAGTTCTTC.

This chain uses TRBV12-3 or TRBV12-4 with TRBJ1-5, with D possibly TRBD1 on 6 matching bases. This CDR3 comprises 15 residues. Trimming removed 7 bases from V and 6 bases from J, with 19 bases in between. The CDR3 bases are TGTGCCAGCACACATATTCCTGGGGGGGCTCAGCCCCAGCATTTT. Protein sequence: CASTHIPGGAQPQHF.

In this sample, this clonotype turned up a few times. This rearrangement joins TRBV7-9 to TRBJ2-5, with TRBD1 identical over 8 bases. Germline values: CDR1 SEHNR, CDR2 FQNEAQ (reference sequence). V lost 3 bases to trimming and J lost 4 bases; unmatched junction nucleotides: 7. This CDR3 has 15 residues. DNA of the CDR3: TGTGCCAGCAGCTTGACAACAGGGGGTGGAGAGACCCAGTACTTC. It is translated as CASSLTTGGGETQYF.

This clonotype was observed a few times. J is TRBJ1-1 and V is TRBV19; no clear D gene. This CDR3 contains 15 residues. V was pared by 1 base and J by 1 base, with 10 bases between. Germline V gene data show CDR1 as LNHDA and CDR2 as SQIVND (reference sequence). CDR3 amino acids: CASSIVWQANTEAFF. The DNA of the CDR3 is TGTGCCAGTAGTATAGTTTGGCAGGCGAACACTGAAGCTTTCTTT. Combining the CDR3 with reference TRBV19 and TRBJ1-1 gives the whole variable domain DGGITQSPKYLFRKEGQNVTLSCEQNLNHDAMYWYRQDPGQGLRLIYYSQIVNDFQKGDIAEGYSVSREKKESFPLTVTSAQKNPTAFYLCASSIVWQANTEAFFGQGTRLTVV.

The V call is TRBV27, the J call TRBJ2-7; TRBD2 matches at 7 bases. The trim removed 3 bases at V and 0 bases at J, leaving 23 bases unmatched. Germline V gives CDR1 MNHEY, CDR2 SMNVEV (reference sequence). There are 21 residues in the CDR3. The CDR3 DNA is TGTGCCAGCAGTTTTCGTGCCTGCAGTAAATCTAAGCGGGACCGCTCCTACGAGCAGTACTTC. Translating it yields CASSFRACSKSKRDRSYEQYF.

The count of this clonotype is one. This rearrangement joins TRBV3-1 to TRBJ2-7; 10 nucleotides agree with TRBD1. Germline CDR1 is LGHDT and CDR2 is YNNKEL (reference sequence). The trim removed 6 bases at V and 4 bases at J, leaving 9 bases unmatched. This CDR3 region has 15 residues. The CDR3 protein is CASSELDRGGYEQYF. Written as DNA, the CDR3 is TGTGCCAGCAGTGAATTGGACAGGGGGGGTTACGAGCAGTACTTC.

This chain uses TRBV2 with TRBJ2-1; D gene uncertain. The V and J ends lost 7 bases and 6 bases respectively, with 22 bases between them. CDR3 length: 16 amino acids. The germline gives CDR1 SNHLY, CDR2 FYNNEI. This CDR3 reads CASTVRRRVVGNEQFF. CDR3 in DNA: TGTGCCAGCACCGTCCGTAGGCGAGTAGTGGGCAATGAGCAGTTCTTC.

This clonotype was seen only a few times. The chain combines TRBV19 with TRBJ1-5, with TRBD1 identical over 10 bases. The V and J ends lost 8 bases and 2 bases, in that order; junction bases with no gene match: 6. The germline V gene has CDR1 LNHDA and CDR2 SQIVND (reference sequence). This CDR3 region has 15 residues. The CDR3 sequence: CASRPGTGGNQPQHF. In DNA, the CDR3 is TGTGCCAGTCGACCCGGGACAGGGGGCAATCAGCCCCAGCATTTT.

This clonotype was seen a handful of times. J is TRBJ1-1 and V is TRBV28; D unresolved. The germline V and J ends were trimmed by 9 bases and 0 bases, with 8 bases remaining between them. The germline V gene has CDR1 MDHEN and CDR2 SYDVKM. The CDR3 length is 12 residues. The DNA of the CDR3 is TGTGCCAGTAACCCGGTGAACACTGAAGCTTTCTTT. This gives the protein CASNPVNTEAFF.

The rearrangement joins TRBV15 to TRBJ2-1, with 11 bases that match TRBD2. Losses at the gene ends were 3 bases for V and 9 bases for J; bases not matched to a gene: 10. The germline V gene encodes CDR1 LNHNV and CDR2 YYDKDF (reference sequence). The CDR3 is 16 amino acids. CDR3 residues: CATSRILAGGGGEQFF. CDR3 nucleotide sequence: TGTGCCACCAGCAGGATCCTAGCGGGAGGAGGGGGTGAGCAGTTCTTC.

V and J are TRBV12-3 or TRBV12-4 and TRBJ1-2; D not resolved. V lost 5 bases, J lost 0 bases, and 4 bases lay in between. The CDR3 totals 12 residues. CDR3 coding DNA: TGTGCCAGCAGTAACTCTAACTATGGCTACACCTTC. It translates to CASSNSNYGYTF.

The V and J genes are TRBV2 and TRBJ2-5; 11 nucleotides align to TRBD2. The junction had 4 bases not matched to a gene; V was cut back by 6 bases and J by 1 base. Looked up from germline, CDR1 is SNHLY and CDR2 is FYNNEI. The CDR3 has 15 residues. CDR3 region: CASRWTSGSQETQYF. In DNA form, the CDR3 reads TGTGCCAGCAGGTGGACTAGCGGGTCCCAAGAGACCCAGTACTTC.

This chain connects TRBV19 to TRBJ1-1; D unclear. This CDR3 is built from 13 residues. With 7 bases removed from V and 1 base from J, the gap between germline ends came to 10 bases. Germline CDR1 reads LNHDA; CDR2 reads SQIVND (reference sequence). The CDR3 is CASIERENTEAFF. The CDR3, as DNA: TGTGCCAGTATAGAGAGGGAGAACACTGAAGCTTTCTTT.

In its sample, this clonotype ranks as medium-sized (0.01 to 0.1%). The V call is TRBV20-1, the J call TRBJ2-3; a weak D match, TRBD1 (6 bases). From germline, CDR1 is DFQATT and CDR2 SNEGSKA (reference sequence). The CDR3 length is 15 residues. V shed 2 bases and J shed 2 bases, with 14 bases lying between them. Here the CDR3 reads CSARKQGIPTDTQYF. CDR3 nucleotides: TGCAGTGCTAGAAAACAGGGCATCCCCACAGATACGCAGTATTTT.

The chain employs TRBV7-9 and TRBJ1-1; weak D call: TRBD1 (5 bases). The CDR3 sequence is 14 residues long. CDR1 is SEHNR and CDR2 is FQNEAQ in the germline V gene (reference sequence). V shed 4 bases and J shed 7 bases, with 16 bases lying between them. The CDR3 region has the DNA TGTGCCAGCAGCTACCCGGGACGCGGAAATGAAGCTTTCTTT. Its translation is CASSYPGRGNEAFF.

The chain carries TRBV7-8 and TRBJ2-7; D tentatively reads TRBD1 or TRBD2 (6 bases each). The CDR3 runs 16 residues. CDR1 and CDR2 (germline): SGHVS, FQNEAQ. Trimming left V 1 base short and J 4 bases short, with 17 bases between. CDR3 nucleotides: TGTGCCAGCAGCTTAGAGGTTCGGGGGCGATTATACGAGCAGTACTTC. The encoded protein is CASSLEVRGRLYEQYF.

The V call is TRBV7-9, the J call TRBJ1-1, with unresolved D. CDR1 SEHNR and CDR2 FQNEAQ come from the germline V gene (reference sequence). This CDR3 is 13 amino acids long. V was clipped by 1 base and J by 1 base, with 4 bases between them. In DNA, the CDR3 is TGTGCCAGCAGCTTAGTCGGGAACACTGAAGCTTTCTTT. It translates to CASSLVGNTEAFF.

The table lists this clonotype with a few counts. CDR3 sequence: CASTRDSNSYEQYF. CDR3 nucleotide sequence: TGTGCCAGCACTCGGGACTCGAACTCCTACGAGCAGTACTTC. The chain employs TRBV6-2 or TRBV6-3 and TRBJ2-7, with D perhaps matching TRBD2 (6 bases). This CDR3 comprises 14 residues. The germline V gene encodes CDR1 MNHEY and CDR2 SVGEGT. Trimming cost V 7 bases and J 0 bases, with 13 bases left between them.

This rearrangement joins TRBV20-1 to TRBJ2-4, with 8 bases aligning to TRBD2. CDR3 size: 16 residues. Trimming removed 6 bases from V and 1 base from J; junction bases left unmatched: 11. CDR1 and CDR2 (germline): DFQATT, SNEGSKA (reference sequence). The DNA for the CDR3 is TGCAGTGCCCAACTCCCGGGAGGGCGGGCCAAAAACATTCAGTACTTC. It specifies CSAQLPGGRAKNIQYF.

This clonotype has more than one count but fewer than ten. This chain links TRBV28 with TRBJ1-2; no clear D. The CDR3 loop spans 14 amino acids. Per the germline V gene, CDR1 is MDHEN and CDR2 is SYDVKM. The ends were cut back, 3 bases at V and 4 bases at J, with 12 bases in the middle. The CDR3 DNA reads TGTGCCAGCAGTTTTCACTTGGGTGGCTATGGCTACACCTTC. Translating it yields CASSFHLGGYGYTF.

V is TRBV20-1 and J is TRBJ2-1; 10 bases agree with TRBD1. The CDR3 covers 15 residues. V was clipped by 0 bases and J by 6 bases; unmatched bases: 5. Germline CDR1 and CDR2: DFQATT and SNEGSKA (reference sequence). CDR3 region: CSARDLGTGANEQFF. CDR3 nucleotides: TGCAGTGCTAGAGATCTCGGGACAGGGGCCAATGAGCAGTTCTTC.

This chain uses TRBV10-3 with TRBJ2-5; TRBD2 aligns across 11 bases. Germline V gene data show CDR1 as ENHRY and CDR2 as SYGVKD. The length of the CDR3 is 13 residues. Trimming removed 10 bases from V and 3 bases from J; junction bases left unmatched: 4. In nucleotides, the CDR3 is TGTGCCACCACTAGCGGGAGTAAAGAGACCCAGTACTTC. This gives the protein CATTSGSKETQYF.

This clonotype was detected a few times. The V gene is TRBV7-6, the J gene TRBJ2-2; no definite D call. The CDR3 has 14 residues. The germline V gene encodes CDR1 SGHVS and CDR2 FNYEAQ. The V and J ends lost 5 bases and 4 bases respectively, with 11 bases between them. CDR3 DNA sequence: TGTGCCAGCAGCCCACGTAGTGGCACCGGGGAGCTGTTTTTT. Residues: CASSPRSGTGELFF.

This clonotype was counted between two and nine times. The CDR3 loop is CSASPGGVQGYTF. The CDR3 DNA sequence: TGCAGTGCTTCCCCCGGTGGGGTACAAGGCTACACCTTC. This rearrangement joins TRBV20-1 to TRBJ1-2; D gene unclear. The CDR3 loop spans 13 amino acids. Germline CDR1 is DFQATT and CDR2 is SNEGSKA (reference sequence). V lost 5 bases to trimming and J lost 8 bases, with 18 bases between them.

The chain links TRBV25-1 to TRBJ2-5; D ambiguous. The CDR3 totals 16 residues. The germline V and J ends were trimmed by 2 bases and 5 bases, with 18 bases remaining between them. The V gene's germline CDR1 is MGHDK and CDR2 SYGVNS. In nucleotides, the CDR3 is TGTGCCAGCAGTGAAAGGGCTCCGGGCCCGGTGGAGACCCAGTACTTC. As protein: CASSERAPGPVETQYF.

This sequence joins TRBV28 and TRBJ1-5, with D possibly matching TRBD1 (5 bases). V lost 5 bases and J lost 7, with 15 bases in between. The length of the CDR3 is 14 residues. Germline V gene data show CDR1 as MDHEN and CDR2 as SYDVKM. The CDR3 spells CASSRGGERQPQHF. In DNA, the CDR3 is TGTGCCAGCAGTCGGGGCGGGGAGAGGCAGCCCCAGCATTTT.

This clonotype has more than one count but fewer than ten. The chain links TRBV19 to TRBJ2-1; no firm D call. The length of the CDR3 is 17 residues. The germline CDR1 and CDR2 sequences are LNHDA and SQIVND (reference sequence). V was trimmed by 3 bases and J by 0 bases, leaving 15 bases between them. CDR3 residues: CASSMVRVQSSYNEQFF. The CDR3 DNA follows: TGTGCCAGTAGTATGGTCCGGGTCCAGAGCTCCTACAATGAGCAGTTCTTC.